This is a list of T cell receptor beta chains from one sample in a study of blood T cell repertoires in COVID-19. Repertoires were generated with immunoSEQ multiplex PCR, while TCRdb's copy carries only in-frame clones and drops some. This sample has approximately 390,000 clones, with roughly 87% found just once. The sample consisted of PBMCs or T cells enriched from blood (not recorded which). All receptors derive from a woman in her thirties or forties with acute COVID-19. The CDR3 runs from the conserved cysteine through the conserved F or W. D genes are given only for firm matches. Some rows mark clone size as missing; the rest say once, few, many or name a class of expanded clone.

J,V,D,size,CDR3,DNA
TRBJ1-2,TRBV7-9,TRBD1,once,CASSLEGAEGYTF,TGTGCCAGCAGCTTAGAGGGGGCGGAGGGCTACACCTTC
TRBJ2-3,TRBV9,TRBD2,NA,CASSLGTSGWADTQYF,TGTGCCAGCAGCCTCGGGACTAGCGGGTGGGCAGATACGCAGTATTTT
TRBJ2-3,TRBV19,NA,once,CATQEGKDTQYF,TGTGCCACACAGGAGGGTAAAGATACGCAGTATTTT
TRBJ2-3,TRBV9,NA,NA,CASSSATPGDHTDTQYF,TGTGCCAGCAGCTCTGCCACCCCAGGGGACCACACAGATACGCAGTATTTT
TRBJ1-1,TRBV20-1,NA,few,CSVSRGEAFF,TGCAGTGTCTCACGTGGCGAAGCTTTCTTT
TRBJ2-7,TRBV21-1,NA,NA,CASSHRGLAGGLEQYF,TGTGCCAGCAGCCACCGGGGACTAGCGGGGGGGCTTGAGCAGTACTTC
TRBJ2-7,TRBV7-9,NA,NA,CASSLAVGGYEQYF,TGTGCCAGCAGCTTAGCGGTAGGGGGCTACGAGCAGTACTTC
TRBJ1-3,TRBV5-1,TRBD1,NA,CASSRRGPGVNTIYF,TGCGCCAGCAGTCGTAGGGGGCCGGGGGTCAACACCATATATTTT
TRBJ2-7,TRBV7-6,TRBD2,NA,CASSQLGGAYVEQYF,TGTGCCAGCAGCCAACTCGGGGGGGCCTATGTCGAGCAGTACTTC
TRBJ2-7,TRBV3-1/TRBV3-2,TRBD2,NA,CASSRGSGGRSSYEQYF,TGTGCCAGCAGCCGGGGTAGCGGGGGAAGGAGCTCCTACGAGCAGTACTTC
TRBJ2-3,TRBV4-1,TRBD2,NA,CASSQGPSGVSTDTQYF,TGCGCCAGCAGCCAGGGTCCTAGCGGGGTGAGCACAGATACGCAGTATTTT
TRBJ2-7,TRBV6-6,NA,NA,CASRPTGSSYEQYF,TGTGCCAGCCGACCGACAGGTAGCTCCTACGAGCAGTACTTC
TRBJ2-4,TRBV6-5,NA,NA,CASSRDRYLNIQYF,TGTGCCAGCAGTAGAGACAGGTATCTAAACATTCAGTACTTC
TRBJ1-5,TRBV5-1,NA,once,CASSPGVLNQPQHF,TGCGCCAGCAGCCCAGGGGTACTCAATCAGCCCCAGCATTTT
TRBJ1-2,TRBV30,NA,NA,CAWSSRYGYTF,TGTGCCTGGAGTTCCCGTTATGGCTACACCTTC
TRBJ1-5,TRBV20-1,TRBD1,NA,CSASEETGGPRRNQPQHF,TGCAGTGCTAGTGAAGAGACAGGGGGCCCAAGGAGAAATCAGCCCCAGCATTTT
TRBJ2-3,TRBV5-1,TRBD2,few,CASSFAGGRQRGTDTQYF,TGCGCCAGCAGCTTCGCGGGGGGCCGTCAACGCGGCACAGATACGCAGTATTTT
TRBJ1-2,TRBV2,TRBD1,NA,CASSVRTGGLTGYTF,TGTGCCAGCAGCGTGCGGACAGGGGGTCTTACAGGCTACACCTTC